The sequence of this T cell receptor beta chain was determined in a study of memory CD4+ T cells and cytomegalovirus serostatus. Method: immunoSEQ multiplex PCR; TCRdb's copy keeps in-frame clones and lacks some. Here the sample spans 50,000 to 65,000 clones, around 77% being singletons. Study-wide points: Of roughly 180 reported CMV TCRbeta sequences, under 70 were found in memory CD4+ repertoires.

Single viable CD3+CD4+CD8-CD45RO+ cells were sorted as the memory CD4+ T cells. Germline V gene sequence: CDR1 MNHNS, CDR2 SASEGT. The CDR3 consists of 15 residues. The germline V and J ends were trimmed by 2 bases and 6 bases, with 14 bases remaining between them. Concerning this clone itself: Its antigen is as yet unknown.

The chain links TRBV6-1 to TRBJ1-5; D might be TRBD1 (5 bases). Sequencing was performed on memory CD4+ T cells from blood. The clonotype comes from an adult in good health and CMV-seronegative. The CDR3: CASSERGGWGQPQHF. The CDR3 DNA reads as TGTGCCAGCAGTGAACGGGGGGGATGGGGTCAGCCCCAGCATTTT.